A selection of T cell receptor beta chains follows, all from one sample in a study of blood T cell repertoires in COVID-19. Method: immunoSEQ multiplex PCR; TCRdb's copy keeps in-frame clones and lacks some. Of 400,000 to 450,000 clones in the sample, roughly nine tenths are singletons; the top ten hold roughly 1.1%. Material: PBMCs or T cells enriched from blood (not recorded which). The receptor set was obtained from a man aged 25 to 40 who had recovered from COVID-19. Both conserved end residues are part of each CDR3. A D gene is named only where the DNA matches it firmly. Clone size appears in some rows only: once, few, many, or a class for an expanded clone.

size	J	length	D	V	CDR3	DNA
NA	TRBJ2-7	14	TRBD1	TRBV19	CASSPGTGLDEQYF	TGTGCCAGTAGTCCCGGGACAGGGCTTGACGAGCAGTACTTC
NA	TRBJ2-7	16	NA	TRBV12-2	CASRPETGTSSYEQYF	TGTGCAAGTCGCCCCGAGACAGGTACAAGCTCCTACGAGCAGTACTTC
NA	TRBJ2-6	15	NA	TRBV28	CAKEELSSGANVLTF	TGTGCCAAAGAGGAGCTGAGCTCTGGGGCCAACGTCCTGACTTTC
once	TRBJ1-1	12	NA	TRBV28	CASSFRKDEAFF	TGTGCCAGCAGTTTCAGGAAAGATGAAGCTTTCTTT
NA	TRBJ1-4	14	NA	TRBV15	CATSRGLSSEKLFF	TGTGCCACCAGCAGAGGACTGTCCAGTGAAAAACTGTTTTTT
NA	TRBJ2-1	12	NA	TRBV10-3	CAISELVNEQFF	TGTGCCATCAGTGAACTAGTGAATGAGCAGTTCTTC
NA	TRBJ2-1	14	TRBD2	TRBV19	CASSTPGLASEQFF	TGTGCCAGTAGTACCCCGGGACTAGCGAGTGAGCAGTTCTTC
NA	TRBJ2-3	16	TRBD2	TRBV5-1	CASSLEGGRATDTQYF	TGCGCCAGCAGCTTGGAGGGCGGGAGAGCTACAGATACGCAGTATTTT
once	TRBJ2-2	17	NA	TRBV7-5	CVRSLGPAGVGTGELFF	TGTGTCAGAAGCTTAGGGCCAGCGGGAGTAGGGACCGGGGAGCTGTTTTTT
NA	TRBJ2-5	17	TRBD1	TRBV24-1	CATSDPIRDRIQETQYF	TGTGCCACCAGTGACCCTATTCGGGACAGAATACAAGAGACCCAGTACTTC
NA	TRBJ2-2	15	NA	TRBV9	CASSAEGTSTGELFF	TGTGCCAGCAGCGCAGAGGGGACATCAACCGGGGAGCTGTTTTTT
NA	TRBJ1-3	15	TRBD1	TRBV24-1	CATSEGDSSGNTIYF	TGTGCCACCAGTGAGGGGGACAGCTCTGGAAACACCATATATTTT
NA	TRBJ1-4	15	NA	TRBV15	CATSRGGVGNEKLFF	TGTGCCACCAGCAGAGGGGGCGTAGGGAATGAAAAACTGTTTTTT
NA	TRBJ2-5	18	TRBD2	TRBV7-9	CASSFSLGLAGGRETQYF	TGTGCCAGCAGCTTCTCTTTGGGACTAGCGGGAGGAAGAGAGACCCAGTACTTC
once	TRBJ1-1	13	NA	TRBV2	CASADTMNTEAFF	TGTGCCAGCGCGGACACGATGAACACTGAAGCTTTCTTT
NA	TRBJ1-4	15	NA	TRBV3-1/TRBV3-2	CASSQEPTTNEKLFF	TGTGCCAGCAGCCAAGAACCCACAACAAATGAAAAACTGTTTTTT
NA	TRBJ2-3	16	TRBD2	TRBV7-8	CASSFVIAGGTDTQYF	TGTGCCAGCAGCTTTGTGATAGCGGGAGGCACAGATACGCAGTATTTT
NA	TRBJ2-1	17	NA	TRBV19	CASSIAPPQDSYNEQFF	TGTGCCAGTAGTATCGCCCCTCCCCAAGACAGCTACAATGAGCAGTTCTTC
NA	TRBJ2-1	15	NA	TRBV7-7	CASSRSRTGYNEQFF	TGTGCTAGCAGTCGAAGTCGGACTGGCTACAATGAGCAGTTCTTC
NA	TRBJ2-3	14	NA	TRBV28	CASSYGRSTDTQYF	TGTGCCAGCAGTTACGGGAGAAGCACAGATACGCAGTATTTT
NA	TRBJ1-3	15	NA	TRBV2	CASSDATISGNTIYF	TGTGCCAGCAGTGACGCCACTATCTCTGGAAACACCATATATTTT
once	TRBJ2-5	14	TRBD1	TRBV19	CASSTTGGQETQYF	TGTGCCAGTTCAACAACAGGGGGCCAAGAGACCCAGTACTTC
once	TRBJ2-2	17	TRBD1	TRBV27	CASSLPRTGANTGELFF	TGTGCCAGCAGTTTACCAAGGACAGGGGCGAACACCGGGGAGCTGTTTTTT
NA	TRBJ1-6	15	NA	TRBV4-1	CASSLGTPYNSPLHF	TGCGCCAGCAGCCTAGGGACACCTTATAATTCACCCCTCCACTTT
NA	TRBJ1-6	13	TRBD1	TRBV28	CASRGQYNSPLHF	TGTGCCAGCAGGGGACAGTATAATTCACCCCTCCACTTT